The clone carrying this TCR beta chain was seen a few times. V dropped 5 bases and J dropped 2 bases, with 13 bases sitting between them. CDR1 MGHRA and CDR2 YSYEKL come from the germline V gene. This CDR3 is built from 14 residues. This sample was included in a study of T-cell memory formation after mild COVID-19. TCRdb recomputed calls from the 5' RACE reads with MiXCR, one row per CDR3 protein. The data hold 35,000 to 50,000 distinct CDR3 sequences, with about 6.1% observed a single time. Sequencing was done on a sample of PBMCs or a T cell subset sorted from them (not recorded which). This rearrangement joins TRBV4-1 to TRBJ2-7; D may be TRBD1 or TRBD2 (5 bases each). The TCR originated in an adult who had mild COVID-19 (a few samples of this study predate the infection). Cell type and time point are not known. The CDR3 region has the DNA TGCGCCAGCAGCTCAGGGACGTTCCCCTACGAGCAGTACTTC. The encoded protein is CASSSGTFPYEQYF.